These 7 T cell receptor beta chains share one sample of origin, sequenced in a study of T cell responses to AZD1222 COVID-19 vaccine. Profiling relied on immunoSEQ multiplex PCR, and the TCRdb table lists in-frame clones only, not all of them. The top ten hold roughly 1.3% of the sample, which has tens of thousands of clones, about nine tenths seen once. This specimen was peripheral blood, taken on day 0 of AZD1222 vaccination. Receptor source: an adult in good health.

This clone was picked up one time. The chain employs TRBV27 and TRBJ2-6, with TRBD1 as a possible D gene (5 bases). Trimming left V 2 bases short and J 0 bases short, with 5 bases between. CDR1 is MNHEY and CDR2 is SMNVEV in the germline V gene (reference sequence). The CDR3 sequence is 15 residues long. CDR3 nucleotide sequence: TGTGCCAGCAGTTTAAGGGGCTCTGGGGCCAACGTCCTGACTTTC. It yields the protein CASSLRGSGANVLTF.

The chain carries TRBV6-5 and TRBJ2-1, with D hard to call. This CDR3 is built from 14 residues. Trimming left V 6 bases short and J 9 bases short, with 18 bases between. Germline loops: CDR1 MNHEY, CDR2 SVGAGI. CDR3 residues: CASSKGFLVAEQFF. The CDR3 nucleotides read TGTGCCAGCAGCAAGGGATTCCTGGTGGCTGAGCAGTTCTTC.

The chain employs TRBV30 and TRBJ1-2, with 7 bases matching TRBD1. J was trimmed by 4 bases and V by 0 bases; bases with no gene match: 8. The CDR3 contains 15 residues. Germline CDR1 is GTSNPN and CDR2 is SVGIG (reference sequence). The CDR3 DNA sequence: TGTGCCTGGAGTGTAAAGGGGGCGCCTGGCTATGGCTACACCTTC. Its translation: CAWSVKGAPGYGYTF.

V gene TRBV7-2 combines with J gene TRBJ1-1; 7 positions match TRBD1. This CDR3 comprises 15 residues. From germline, CDR1 is SGHTA and CDR2 FQGNSA. The V segment lost 5 bases and the J segment 0 bases; nucleotides outside the gene matches: 6. The CDR3 spells CASSAERGLNTEAFF. CDR3 bases: TGTGCCAGCAGCGCGGAAAGGGGGCTGAACACTGAAGCTTTCTTT. Full variable domain (remainder filled in from reference TRBV7-2 and TRBJ1-1): GAGVSQSPSNKVTEKGKDVELRCDPISGHTALYWYRQSLGQGLEFLIYFQGNSAPDKSGLPSDRFSAERTGGSVSTLTIQRTQQEDSAVYLCASSAERGLNTEAFFGQGTRLTVV.

This clone has only a few counts. This sequence joins TRBV21-1 and TRBJ2-7; TRBD2, as called in the table, went unchecked against the DNA. TRBV21-1 corresponds to a pseudogene. The CDR3 has 15 amino acids. CDR3 amino acids: CASSIPGLKRREQYF. In DNA, the CDR3 is TGTGCCAGCAGCATACCGGGACTAAAACGGCGCGAGCAGTACTTC.

The V and J genes are TRBV30 and TRBJ2-7, with 9 bases identical to TRBD2. CDR3 length: 13 residues. After removal of 5 bases from V and 2 bases from J, the junction contained 4 bases not matched to a gene. Germline CDR1 reads GTSNPN; CDR2 reads SVGIG (reference sequence). The CDR3 DNA reads as TGTGCCTGGGGAGCGGGGGGTCCCTACGAGCAGTACTTC. Protein product: CAWGAGGPYEQYF.

The chain couples TRBV27 to TRBJ1-1; maybe TRBD1 (6 bases). Trimming took off 4 bases at V and 5 bases at J, with 11 bases between the two ends. Per germline, CDR1 MNHEY and CDR2 SMNVEV (reference sequence). The CDR3 loop spans 13 amino acids. CDR3: CASSYQGRTEAFF. In nucleotides, the CDR3 is TGTGCCAGCAGTTATCAGGGGAGGACTGAAGCTTTCTTT.